This TCR beta chain emerged from a study of T cell changes during pregnancy in multiple sclerosis. TCRdb keeps only in-frame clones here, not all; method: immunoSEQ multiplex PCR. The sample shows tens of thousands of clones, around 92% of them seen only once. Germline V gene data show CDR1 as LNHDA and CDR2 as SQIVND (reference sequence). This CDR3 region has 17 residues. Trimming pared 4 bases from V and 0 bases from J, leaving 17 bases between. The sample was CD4+ T cells from peripheral blood mononuclear cells, taken in the third trimester of pregnancy. The V and J genes are TRBV19 and TRBJ2-3; possibly TRBD1 for D (5 bases). This clonotype was obtained from a female donor with multiple sclerosis, enrolled in a pregnancy study. The CDR3 nucleotides are TGTGCCAGTAGTACCCCGGCACAGGCTCTAAGCACAGATACGCAGTATTTT. Residues: CASSTPAQALSTDTQYF.